This TCR beta chain was sequenced in a study of blood T cells in healthy people across ages. General observations from the study: Estimates drawn from one million T cells were deemed to understate diversity.

This CDR3 comprises 17 residues. Germline V lookup: CDR1 SGHRS, CDR2 YFSETQ. Primed by a sample-barcoded 5' primer and a J-beta primer mix, a second PCR proceeded for about 7 to 11 cycles. TCRdb reprocessed the 5' RACE reads via MiXCR and lists one record per CDR3 protein. The table records 800,000 to 1,300,000 distinct CDR3 sequences, under 30% of them present only once. In this sample, this clonotype turned up many times. Its antigen is still unknown. These data were also filed under a second study, of T cells of mothers and their children. That report adds: Maternal samples each gave over 8 million TCR beta CDR3 reads, and child samples approximately 2.8 million each. Similar thymic selection effects on TCR recombination output appear in pairs, both related and unrelated.

Sequences were obtained from blood. The chain joins TRBV5-1 to TRBJ2-5, with 10 bases matching TRBD2. The assigned J gene may be wrong: the sequence end matches TRBJ2-1 better. The TCR was taken from a girl aged 2-9 years in good health. CDR3 loop: CASSPDPAGGTFSEQFF. CDR3 DNA sequence: TGCGCCAGCAGCCCGGATCCAGCGGGAGGGACCTTCAGTGAGCAGTTCTTC.